A selection of T cell receptor beta chains follows, all from one sample in a study of T cell responses to AZD1222 COVID-19 vaccine. TCRdb keeps only in-frame clones here, not all; method: immunoSEQ multiplex PCR. Here the sample spans about 120,000 clones, 70% to 90% being singletons. The source material was peripheral blood, sampled 28 days after the second AZD1222 dose. The receptors come from an adult who received the AZD1222 COVID-19 vaccine. Both conserved end residues are part of each CDR3. The D gene is left open where the match is weak. Rows give clone size only sometimes, using once, few, many, or a class for an expanded clone.

D	V	length	J	size	CDR3	DNA
NA	TRBV7-2	15	TRBJ1-5	NA	CASSLQGLSNQPQHF	TGTGCCAGCAGCTTACAAGGGCTCAGCAATCAGCCCCAGCATTTT
TRBD1	TRBV6-1	16	TRBJ1-6	NA	CASSEASGQGSSPLHF	TGTGCCAGCAGTGAAGCCTCGGGACAGGGTTCTTCACCCCTCCACTTT
NA	TRBV5-4	15	TRBJ2-4	NA	CASSDLGGARNIQYF	TGTGCCAGCAGTGATTTGGGCGGGGCCCGGAACATTCAGTACTTC
NA	TRBV3-1/TRBV3-2	14	TRBJ1-1	NA	CASSQEYQNTEAFF	TGTGCCAGCAGCCAAGAGTACCAGAACACTGAAGCTTTCTTT
NA	TRBV2	14	TRBJ1-2	NA	CASRSDSTNYGYTF	TGTGCCAGCAGATCGGACAGTACTAACTATGGCTACACCTTC
NA	TRBV29-1	13	TRBJ2-7	NA	CSVVGAFSYEQYF	TGCAGCGTTGTGGGGGCTTTCTCCTACGAGCAGTACTTC
TRBD1	TRBV6-6	15	TRBJ1-2	NA	CASRDSGQGVYGYTF	TGTGCCAGCAGGGATTCCGGACAGGGGGTCTATGGCTACACCTTC
TRBD1	TRBV6-1	19	TRBJ1-2	NA	CASSEGATGTGGRNYGYTF	TGTGCCAGCAGTGAAGGAGCTACCGGGACAGGGGGTCGTAACTATGGCTACACCTTC
NA	TRBV5-1	14	TRBJ2-7	NA	CASSLGGDPYEQYF	TGCGCCAGCAGCTTGGGGGGGGATCCCTACGAGCAGTACTTC
NA	TRBV12-3/TRBV12-4	13	TRBJ1-5	NA	CASSFRINQPQHF	TGTGCCAGCAGTTTCCGAATCAATCAGCCCCAGCATTTT
NA	TRBV7-6	16	TRBJ1-3	NA	CASSLTAGSSGNTIYF	TGTGCCAGCAGCTTAACGGCAGGTAGCTCTGGAAACACCATATATTTT
TRBD1	TRBV6-6	15	TRBJ2-7	NA	CASSRGQAPSYEQYF	TGTGCCAGCAGCCGGGGACAGGCCCCCTCCTACGAGCAGTACTTC
NA	TRBV2	12	TRBJ1-2	few	CASSEKNYGYTF	TGTGCCAGCAGTGAAAAAAACTATGGCTACACCTTC
NA	TRBV19	13	TRBJ2-5	once	CASSIVPGTTQYF	TGTGCCAGTAGTATCGTACCGGGGACGACCCAGTACTTC
NA	TRBV12-3/TRBV12-4	13	TRBJ1-5	NA	CASSLRLSKPQHF	TGTGCCAGCAGTTTAAGGCTCAGTAAGCCCCAGCATTTT
NA	TRBV6-1	17	TRBJ2-3	NA	CASSEAPTPLRTDTQYF	TGTGCCAGCAGTGAAGCTCCTACTCCCCTGAGGACAGATACGCAGTATTTT
NA	TRBV14	13	TRBJ2-7	NA	CASSQLAPGEQYF	TGTGCCAGCAGCCAATTGGCCCCCGGGGAGCAGTACTTC
NA	TRBV28	15	TRBJ1-4	NA	CASSPSGAGNEKLFF	TGTGCCAGCAGTCCCTCCGGGGCAGGGAATGAAAAACTGTTTTTT
NA	TRBV6-5	15	TRBJ1-5	NA	CASRPTGKGDQPQHF	TGTGCCAGCAGACCTACAGGGAAGGGGGATCAGCCCCAGCATTTT
NA	TRBV11-2	13	TRBJ1-2	NA	CASSPGTYYGYTF	TGTGCCAGCAGCCCGGGGACATACTATGGCTACACCTTC
TRBD1	TRBV28	15	TRBJ2-2	NA	CASSLADRVAGELFF	TGTGCCAGCAGTTTGGCGGACAGGGTGGCCGGGGAGCTGTTTTTT
NA	TRBV18	15	TRBJ1-2	NA	CASSPGIGGDYGYTF	TGTGCCAGCTCACCAGGAATAGGGGGAGACTATGGCTACACCTTC
NA	TRBV11-3	17	TRBJ2-4	NA	CASSFQVSEQAKNIQYF	TGTGCCAGCAGCTTCCAGGTCTCTGAACAAGCCAAAAACATTCAGTACTTC
TRBD1	TRBV5-1	16	TRBJ1-2	NA	CASSLGDRAGNYGYTF	TGCGCCAGCAGCTTGGGGGACAGGGCGGGTAACTATGGCTACACCTTC
NA	TRBV7-9	16	TRBJ2-1	NA	CASSLVGAGKNNEQFF	TGTGCCAGCAGCTTAGTAGGGGCCGGGAAAAACAATGAGCAGTTCTTC
NA	TRBV7-2	17	TRBJ1-4	NA	CASSLAGSGATNEKLFF	TGTGCCAGCAGCTTAGCGGGCAGCGGGGCAACTAATGAAAAACTGTTTTTT
NA	TRBV9	14	TRBJ1-3	NA	CASSDEGSGNTIYF	TGTGCCAGCAGCGATGAGGGGTCGGGAAACACCATATATTTT
NA	TRBV13	14	TRBJ1-6	NA	CASSSQGYNSPLHF	TGTGCCAGCAGCTCGCAGGGTTATAATTCACCCCTCCACTTT
TRBD2	TRBV28	15	TRBJ2-7	NA	CASTKGGTSVYEQYF	TGTGCCAGCACCAAAGGTGGGACTAGCGTCTACGAGCAGTACTTC
NA	TRBV30	14	TRBJ1-2	NA	CAWLQDGGLGGYTF	TGTGCCTGGCTCCAGGACGGGGGGCTCGGTGGCTACACCTTC
TRBD1	TRBV28	16	TRBJ1-5	few	CASSSSPGQGSQPQHF	TGTGCCAGCAGTTCCTCTCCGGGACAGGGAAGTCAGCCCCAGCATTTT
NA	TRBV3-1/TRBV3-2	11	TRBJ1-1	NA	CASSQMGEAFF	TGTGCCAGCAGCCAAATGGGAGAAGCTTTCTTT
TRBD1	TRBV7-9	13	TRBJ1-1	few	CASSFNRDRGRVF	TGTGCCAGCAGCTTTAACCGGGACAGGGGGCGGGTCTTT
NA	TRBV7-2	13	TRBJ1-1	NA	CASSLEGKAEAFF	TGTGCCAGCAGCTTGGAGGGAAAGGCTGAAGCTTTCTTT
NA	TRBV6-4	15	TRBJ2-2	NA	CASSDYHSETGELFF	TGTGCCAGCAGTGACTATCATTCGGAAACCGGGGAGCTGTTTTTT
TRBD1	TRBV5-1	14	TRBJ1-2	NA	CASSGTGTHYGYTF	TGCGCCAGCAGCGGGACAGGGACGCACTATGGCTACACCTTC
NA	TRBV6-5	14	TRBJ1-3	NA	CASSPQGSGNTIYF	TGTGCCAGCAGTCCACAGGGATCCGGAAACACCATATATTTT
TRBD2	TRBV15	17	TRBJ2-1	NA	CATSTTSGGIKYNEQFF	TGTGCCACCAGTACTACTAGCGGGGGGATTAAATACAATGAGCAGTTCTTC
NA	TRBV4-1	14	TRBJ1-1	NA	CASSQPGTHTEAFF	TGCGCCAGCAGCCAACCCGGGACCCACACTGAAGCTTTCTTT
NA	TRBV6-2/TRBV6-3	13	TRBJ1-1	NA	CASSWAGITEAFF	TGTGCCAGCAGTTGGGCAGGGATCACTGAAGCTTTCTTT
NA	TRBV5-1	14	TRBJ1-1	NA	CASSLEEGVTEAFF	TGCGCCAGCAGCTTGGAGGAGGGAGTCACTGAAGCTTTCTTT
TRBD1	TRBV13	14	TRBJ1-2	NA	CASSLGTGAFGYTF	TGTGCCAGCAGCTTGGGGACAGGGGCTTTTGGCTACACCTTC
NA	TRBV7-9	14	TRBJ2-5	NA	CASSQETGLETQYF	TGTGCCAGCAGCCAAGAAACAGGGCTAGAGACCCAGTACTTC
NA	TRBV20-1	11	TRBJ2-7	NA	CSARDIDEQYF	TGCAGTGCTAGAGATATTGACGAGCAGTACTTC
NA	TRBV11-3	15	TRBJ2-7	NA	CASSLDPGVVREQYF	TGTGCCAGCAGCTTAGATCCCGGAGTTGTCCGGGAGCAGTACTTC
NA	TRBV4-3	12	TRBJ2-7	few	CASSYRGHEQYF	TGCGCCAGCTCCTACCGGGGGCACGAGCAGTACTTC
NA	TRBV19	16	TRBJ1-5	NA	CASTFSDGRSNQPQHF	TGTGCCAGTACCTTTAGCGACGGGCGGAGCAATCAGCCCCAGCATTTT
TRBD2	TRBV18	14	TRBJ2-1	NA	CASSRLAGYNEQFF	TGTGCCAGCTCAAGACTAGCGGGGTACAATGAGCAGTTCTTC